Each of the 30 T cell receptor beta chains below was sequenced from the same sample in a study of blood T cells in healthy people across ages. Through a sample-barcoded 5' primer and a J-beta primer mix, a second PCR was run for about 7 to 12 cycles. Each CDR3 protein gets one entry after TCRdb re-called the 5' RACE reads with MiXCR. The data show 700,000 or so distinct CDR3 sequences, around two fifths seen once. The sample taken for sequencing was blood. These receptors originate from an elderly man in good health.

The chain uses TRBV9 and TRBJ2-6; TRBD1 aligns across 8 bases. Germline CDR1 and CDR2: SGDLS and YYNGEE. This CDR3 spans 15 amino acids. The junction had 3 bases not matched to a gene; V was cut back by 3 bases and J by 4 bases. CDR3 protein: CASSGQGAGANVLTF. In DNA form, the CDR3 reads TGTGCCAGCAGCGGCCAGGGGGCCGGGGCCAACGTCCTGACTTTC.

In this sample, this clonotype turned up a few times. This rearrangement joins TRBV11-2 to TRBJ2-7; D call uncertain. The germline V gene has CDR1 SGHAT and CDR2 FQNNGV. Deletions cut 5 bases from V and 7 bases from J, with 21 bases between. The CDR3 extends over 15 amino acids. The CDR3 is CASSREAIGYNEQYF. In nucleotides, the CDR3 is TGTGCCAGCAGCCGCGAGGCTATTGGGTACAATGAGCAGTACTTC.

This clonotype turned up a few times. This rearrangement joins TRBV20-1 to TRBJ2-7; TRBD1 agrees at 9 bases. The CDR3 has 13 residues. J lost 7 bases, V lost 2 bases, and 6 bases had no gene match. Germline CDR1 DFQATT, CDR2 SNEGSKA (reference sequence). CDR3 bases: TGCAGTGCTAGACGGACAGGGGACGGAGAGCAGTACTTC. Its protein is CSARRTGDGEQYF.

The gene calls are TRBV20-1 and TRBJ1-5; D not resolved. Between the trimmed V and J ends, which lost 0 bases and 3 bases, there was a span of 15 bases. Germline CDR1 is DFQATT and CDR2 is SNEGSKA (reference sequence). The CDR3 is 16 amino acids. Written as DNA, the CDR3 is TGCAGTGCTAGAGATGCAGCGAGAACGCACAATCAGCCCCAGCATTTT. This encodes CSARDAARTHNQPQHF.

This CDR3 reads CASRVTGGANQPQHF. The CDR3 bases are TGTGCCAGCAGAGTCACAGGGGGCGCCAATCAGCCCCAGCATTTT. V gene TRBV6-2 or TRBV6-3 combines with J gene TRBJ1-5; 9 positions agree with TRBD1. Losses at the gene ends were 6 bases for V and 3 bases for J; bases not matched to a gene: 6. Germline CDR1 MNHEY, CDR2 SVGEGT. The CDR3 is 15 residues long.

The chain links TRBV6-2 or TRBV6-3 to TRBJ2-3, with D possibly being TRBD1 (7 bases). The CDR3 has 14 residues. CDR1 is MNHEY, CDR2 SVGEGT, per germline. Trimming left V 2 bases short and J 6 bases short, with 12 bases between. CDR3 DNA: TGTGCCAGCAGTTACCCTGCAGGGGGGGATACGCAGTATTTT. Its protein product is CASSYPAGGDTQYF.

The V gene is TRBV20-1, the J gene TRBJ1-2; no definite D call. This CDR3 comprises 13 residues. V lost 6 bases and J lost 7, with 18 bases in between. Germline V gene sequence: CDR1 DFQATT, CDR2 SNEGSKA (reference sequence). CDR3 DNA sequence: TGCAGTGCCCGAACTCAGGATCTTAGTGGCTACACCTTC. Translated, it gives CSARTQDLSGYTF.

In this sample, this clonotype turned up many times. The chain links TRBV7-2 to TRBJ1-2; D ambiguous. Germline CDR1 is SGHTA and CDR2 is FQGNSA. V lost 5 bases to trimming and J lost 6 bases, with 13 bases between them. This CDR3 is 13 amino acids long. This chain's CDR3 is CASSPLRGDGYTF. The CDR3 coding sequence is TGTGCCAGCAGCCCCCTGCGTGGCGATGGCTACACCTTC.

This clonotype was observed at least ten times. This CDR3 is CASSLPGTGSYEQYF. CDR3 nucleotide sequence: TGTGCCAGCAGCTTGCCAGGGACCGGCTCCTACGAGCAGTACTTC. J is TRBJ2-7 and V is TRBV28; either TRBD1 or TRBD2 may fit D (5 bases each). Germline values: CDR1 MDHEN, CDR2 SYDVKM. The ends were cut back, 6 bases at V and 0 bases at J, with 15 bases in the middle. The CDR3 runs 15 residues. The variable domain in full, with the rest retrieved from reference TRBV28 and TRBJ2-7, is DVKVTQSSRYLVKRTGEKVFLECVQDMDHENMFWYRQDPGLGLRLIYFSYDVKMKEKGDIPEGYSVSREKKERFSLILESASTNQTSMYLCASSLPGTGSYEQYFGPGTRLTVT.

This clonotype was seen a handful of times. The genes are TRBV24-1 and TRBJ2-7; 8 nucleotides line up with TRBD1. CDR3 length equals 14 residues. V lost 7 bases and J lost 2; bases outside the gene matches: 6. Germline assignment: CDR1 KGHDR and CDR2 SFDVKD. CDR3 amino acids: CATRPGQATYEQYF. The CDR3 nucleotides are TGTGCCACCAGACCGGGACAGGCGACCTACGAGCAGTACTTC.

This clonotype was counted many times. CDR3 sequence (DNA): TGTGCCAGCAGCTTAGGAATAGCGGGAGGTTTTGGCAATGAGCAGTTCTTC. It translates to CASSLGIAGGFGNEQFF. The chain uses TRBV7-2 and TRBJ2-1; 10 positions match TRBD2. CDR1 and CDR2 from the germline V gene are SGHTA and FQGNSA. CDR3 length equals 17 residues. After removal of 1 base from V and 6 bases from J, the junction contained 9 bases not matched to a gene.

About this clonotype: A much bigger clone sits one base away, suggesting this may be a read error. The CDR3 region is CASSVGSYTDTQYF. The CDR3 nucleotides read TGTGCCAGCAGCGTGGGGAGTTACACAGATACGCAGTATTTT. The gene calls are TRBV7-9 and TRBJ2-3, with TRBD2 as a possible D gene (5 bases). The ends were cut back, 5 bases at V and 2 bases at J, with 11 bases in the middle. The germline V gene encodes CDR1 SEHNR and CDR2 FQNEAQ (reference sequence). CDR3 length equals 14 residues.

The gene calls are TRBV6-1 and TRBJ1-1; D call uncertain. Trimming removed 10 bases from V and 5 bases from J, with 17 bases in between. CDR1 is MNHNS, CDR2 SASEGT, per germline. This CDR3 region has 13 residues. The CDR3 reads CATPNEGRTEAFF. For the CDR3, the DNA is TGTGCCACCCCGAATGAGGGCAGGACTGAAGCTTTCTTT.

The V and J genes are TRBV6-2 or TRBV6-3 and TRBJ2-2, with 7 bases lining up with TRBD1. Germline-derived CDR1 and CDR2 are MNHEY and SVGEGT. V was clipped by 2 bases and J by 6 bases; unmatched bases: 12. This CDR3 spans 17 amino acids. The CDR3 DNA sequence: TGTGCCAGCAGTTACATGAGACAGGGCTTAAGGCCCGGGGAGCTGTTTTTT. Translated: CASSYMRQGLRPGELFF.

CDR3 DNA: TGCAGTGCTAGAAGCGGTGGCCTCGACACCGGGGAGCTGTTTTTT. The encoded protein is CSARSGGLDTGELFF. The chain combines TRBV20-1 with TRBJ2-2, with a weak D call TRBD2 (5 bases). This CDR3 spans 15 amino acids. V lost 2 bases and J 3 bases, leaving 13 bases between the germline ends. Germline CDR1 and CDR2: DFQATT and SNEGSKA (reference sequence).

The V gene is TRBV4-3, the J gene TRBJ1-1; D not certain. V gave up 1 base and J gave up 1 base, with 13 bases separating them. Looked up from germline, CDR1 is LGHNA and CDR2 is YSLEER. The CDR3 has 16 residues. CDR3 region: CASSQATSRGNTEAFF. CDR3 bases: TGCGCCAGCAGCCAAGCCACCTCCCGAGGGAACACTGAAGCTTTCTTT.

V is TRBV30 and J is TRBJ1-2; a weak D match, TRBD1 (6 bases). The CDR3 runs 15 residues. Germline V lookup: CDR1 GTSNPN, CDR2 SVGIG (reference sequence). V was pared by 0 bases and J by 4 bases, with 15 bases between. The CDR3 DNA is TGTGCCTGGAGTGTAAATCCAGACAGGCGCTATGGCTACACCTTC. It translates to CAWSVNPDRRYGYTF.

The CDR3 nucleotides are TGTGCCAGCAACCGGTATAGCAATCAGCCCCAGCATTTT. Its translation is CASNRYSNQPQHF. The V gene is TRBV6-2 or TRBV6-3, the J gene TRBJ1-5; D unclear. The germline V gene encodes CDR1 MNHEY and CDR2 SVGEGT. The CDR3 is 13 residues long. Trimming removed 7 bases at V and 0 bases at J, with 7 bases between.

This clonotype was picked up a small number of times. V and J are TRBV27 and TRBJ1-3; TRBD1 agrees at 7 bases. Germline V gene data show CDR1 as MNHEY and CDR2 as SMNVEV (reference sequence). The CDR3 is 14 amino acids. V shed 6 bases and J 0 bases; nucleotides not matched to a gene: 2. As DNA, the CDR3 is TGTGCCAGCAGGGGACAGCACTCTGGAAACACCATATATTTT. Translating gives CASRGQHSGNTIYF.

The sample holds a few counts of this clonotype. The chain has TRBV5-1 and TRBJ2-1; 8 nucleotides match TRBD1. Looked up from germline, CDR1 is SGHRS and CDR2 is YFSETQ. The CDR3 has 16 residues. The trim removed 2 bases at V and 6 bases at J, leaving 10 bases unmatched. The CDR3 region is CASSLLLTGEGNEQFF. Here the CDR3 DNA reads TGCGCCAGCAGCTTACTACTGACAGGGGAAGGCAATGAGCAGTTCTTC.

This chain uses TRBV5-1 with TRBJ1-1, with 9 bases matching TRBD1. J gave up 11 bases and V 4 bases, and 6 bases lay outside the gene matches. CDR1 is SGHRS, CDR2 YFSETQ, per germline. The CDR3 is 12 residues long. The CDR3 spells CASSLGQGGAFF. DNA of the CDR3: TGCGCCAGCAGCCTGGGACAGGGTGGGGCTTTCTTT.

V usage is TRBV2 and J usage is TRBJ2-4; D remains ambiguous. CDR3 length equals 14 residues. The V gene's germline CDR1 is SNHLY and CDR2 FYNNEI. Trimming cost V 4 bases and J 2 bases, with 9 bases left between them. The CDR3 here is CASSALGTKNIQYF. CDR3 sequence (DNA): TGTGCCAGCAGTGCTTTGGGAACCAAAAACATTCAGTACTTC.

CDR3 DNA: TGTGCCAGCAGTGATCCGGGACTCTACAATGAGCAGTTCTTC. The encoded protein is CASSDPGLYNEQFF. This sequence joins TRBV25-1 and TRBJ2-1; D might be TRBD2 (6 bases). V was trimmed by 3 bases and J by 3 bases, leaving 9 bases between them. The CDR3 extends over 14 amino acids. Germline V gene lookup returns CDR1 MGHDK and CDR2 SYGVNS.

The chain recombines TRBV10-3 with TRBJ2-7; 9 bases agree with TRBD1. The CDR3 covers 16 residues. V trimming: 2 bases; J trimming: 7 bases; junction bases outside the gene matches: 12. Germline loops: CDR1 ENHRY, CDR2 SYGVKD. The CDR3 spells CAISEAQWDRVGEQYF. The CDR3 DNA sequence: TGTGCCATCAGTGAGGCTCAGTGGGACAGGGTCGGTGAGCAGTACTTC.

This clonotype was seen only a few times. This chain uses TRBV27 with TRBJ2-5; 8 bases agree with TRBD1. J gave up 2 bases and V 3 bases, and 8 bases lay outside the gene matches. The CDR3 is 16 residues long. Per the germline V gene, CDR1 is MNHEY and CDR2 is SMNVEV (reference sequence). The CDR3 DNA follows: TGTGCCAGCAGTTTTCAAGGACAGGGCCCACAAGAGACCCAGTACTTC. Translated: CASSFQGQGPQETQYF.

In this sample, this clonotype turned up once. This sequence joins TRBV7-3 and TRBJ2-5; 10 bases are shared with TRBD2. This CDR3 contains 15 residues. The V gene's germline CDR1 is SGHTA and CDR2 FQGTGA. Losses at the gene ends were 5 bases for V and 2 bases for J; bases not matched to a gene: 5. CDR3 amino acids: CASSGSGRAQETQYF. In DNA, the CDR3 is TGTGCCAGCAGCGGGAGCGGGAGGGCTCAAGAGACCCAGTACTTC.

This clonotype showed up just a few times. CDR3 loop: CASSRGGLKNTEAFF. The CDR3 nucleotides read TGTGCCAGCAGCCGGGGGGGGTTGAAGAACACTGAAGCTTTCTTT. This chain connects TRBV4-2 to TRBJ1-1, with a tentative D call TRBD1 (5 bases). Germline lookup yields CDR1 LGHNA and CDR2 YNFKEQ. With 4 bases removed from V and 1 base from J, the gap between germline ends came to 13 bases. This CDR3 is 15 amino acids long.

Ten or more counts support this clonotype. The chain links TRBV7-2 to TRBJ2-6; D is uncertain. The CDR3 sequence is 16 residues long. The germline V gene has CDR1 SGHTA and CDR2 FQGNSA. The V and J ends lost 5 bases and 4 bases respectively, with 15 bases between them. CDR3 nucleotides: TGTGCCAGCAGCGTTGGGGTGGCCAACGGGGCCAACGTCCTGACTTTC. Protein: CASSVGVANGANVLTF. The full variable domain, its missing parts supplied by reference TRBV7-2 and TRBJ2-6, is GAGVSQSPSNKVTEKGKDVELRCDPISGHTALYWYRQSLGQGLEFLIYFQGNSAPDKSGLPSDRFSAERTGGSVSTLTIQRTQQEDSAVYLCASSVGVANGANVLTFGAGSRLTVL.

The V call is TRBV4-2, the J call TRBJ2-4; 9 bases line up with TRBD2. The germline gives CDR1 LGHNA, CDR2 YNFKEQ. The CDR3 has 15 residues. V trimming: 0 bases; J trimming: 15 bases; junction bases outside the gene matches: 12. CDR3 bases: TGTGCCAGCAGCCAAGATCTCCAGCCTAGCGGGGTCAGGTACTTC. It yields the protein CASSQDLQPSGVRYF.

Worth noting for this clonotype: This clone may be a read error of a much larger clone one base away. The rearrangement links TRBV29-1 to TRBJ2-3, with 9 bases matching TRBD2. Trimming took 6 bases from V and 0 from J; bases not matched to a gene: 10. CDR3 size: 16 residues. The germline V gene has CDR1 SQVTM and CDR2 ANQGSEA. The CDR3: CSVQGLAQTSTDTQYF. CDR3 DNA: TGCAGCGTCCAAGGACTAGCGCAAACTAGCACAGATACGCAGTATTTT.